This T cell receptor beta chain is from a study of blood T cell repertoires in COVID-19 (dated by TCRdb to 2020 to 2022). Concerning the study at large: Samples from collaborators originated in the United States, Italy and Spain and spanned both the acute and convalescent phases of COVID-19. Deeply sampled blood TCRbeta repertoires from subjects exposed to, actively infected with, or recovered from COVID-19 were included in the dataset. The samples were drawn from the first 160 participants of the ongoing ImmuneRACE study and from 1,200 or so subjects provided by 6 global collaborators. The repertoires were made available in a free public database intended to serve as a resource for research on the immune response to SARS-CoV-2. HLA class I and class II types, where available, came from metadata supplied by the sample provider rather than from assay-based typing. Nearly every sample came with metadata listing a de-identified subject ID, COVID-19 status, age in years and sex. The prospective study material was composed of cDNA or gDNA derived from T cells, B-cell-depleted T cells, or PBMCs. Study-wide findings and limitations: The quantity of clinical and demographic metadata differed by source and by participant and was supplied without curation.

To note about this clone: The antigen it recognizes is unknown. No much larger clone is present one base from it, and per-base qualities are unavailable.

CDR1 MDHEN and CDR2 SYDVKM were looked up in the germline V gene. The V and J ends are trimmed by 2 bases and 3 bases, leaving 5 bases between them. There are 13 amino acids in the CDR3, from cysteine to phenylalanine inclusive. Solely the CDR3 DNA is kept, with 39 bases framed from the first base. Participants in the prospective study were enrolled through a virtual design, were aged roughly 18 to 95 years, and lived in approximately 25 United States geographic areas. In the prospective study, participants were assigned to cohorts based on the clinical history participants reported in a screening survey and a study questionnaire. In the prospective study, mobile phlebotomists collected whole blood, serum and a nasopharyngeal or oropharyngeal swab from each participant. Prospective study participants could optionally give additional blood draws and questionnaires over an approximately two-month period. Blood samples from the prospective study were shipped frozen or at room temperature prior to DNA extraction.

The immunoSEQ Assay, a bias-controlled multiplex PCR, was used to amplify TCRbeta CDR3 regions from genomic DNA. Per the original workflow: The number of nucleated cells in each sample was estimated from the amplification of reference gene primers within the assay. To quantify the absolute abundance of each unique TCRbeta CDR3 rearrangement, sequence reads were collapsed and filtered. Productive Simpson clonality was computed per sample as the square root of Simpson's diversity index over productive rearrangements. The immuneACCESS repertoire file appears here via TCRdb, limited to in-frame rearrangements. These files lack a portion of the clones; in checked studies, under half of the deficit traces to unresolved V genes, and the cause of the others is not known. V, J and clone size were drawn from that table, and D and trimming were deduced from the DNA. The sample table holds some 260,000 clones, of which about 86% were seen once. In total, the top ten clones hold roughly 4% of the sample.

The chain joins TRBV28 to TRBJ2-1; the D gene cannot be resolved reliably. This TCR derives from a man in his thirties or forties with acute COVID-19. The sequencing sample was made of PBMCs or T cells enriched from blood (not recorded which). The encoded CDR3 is CASSLTDYNEQFF. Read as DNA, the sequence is TGTGCCAGCAGTTTAACAGACTACAATGAGCAGTTCTTC.